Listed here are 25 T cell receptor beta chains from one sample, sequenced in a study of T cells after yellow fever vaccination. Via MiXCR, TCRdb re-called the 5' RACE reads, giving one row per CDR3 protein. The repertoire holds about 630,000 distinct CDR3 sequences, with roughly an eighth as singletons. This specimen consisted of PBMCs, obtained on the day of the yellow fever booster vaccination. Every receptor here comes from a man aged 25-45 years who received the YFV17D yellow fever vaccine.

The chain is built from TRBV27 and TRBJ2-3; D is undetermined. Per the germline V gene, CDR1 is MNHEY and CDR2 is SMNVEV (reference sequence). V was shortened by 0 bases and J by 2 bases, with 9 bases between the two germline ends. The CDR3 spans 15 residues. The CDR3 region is CASSLSILATDTQYF. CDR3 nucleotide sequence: TGTGCCAGCAGTTTATCCATCTTAGCCACAGATACGCAGTATTTT.

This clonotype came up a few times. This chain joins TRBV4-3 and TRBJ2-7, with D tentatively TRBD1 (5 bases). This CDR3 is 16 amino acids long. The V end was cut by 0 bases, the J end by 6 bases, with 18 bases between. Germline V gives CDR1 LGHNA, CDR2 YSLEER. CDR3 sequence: CASSQDWGQAVSEQYF. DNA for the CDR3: TGCGCCAGCAGCCAAGATTGGGGCCAGGCGGTGAGCGAGCAGTACTTC.

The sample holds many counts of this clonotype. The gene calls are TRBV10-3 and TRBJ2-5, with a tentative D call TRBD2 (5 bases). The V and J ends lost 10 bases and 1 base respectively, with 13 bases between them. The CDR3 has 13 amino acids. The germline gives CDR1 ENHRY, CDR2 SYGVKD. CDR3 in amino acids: CATIGGAQETQYF. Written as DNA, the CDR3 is TGTGCCACCATTGGAGGAGCCCAAGAGACCCAGTACTTC.

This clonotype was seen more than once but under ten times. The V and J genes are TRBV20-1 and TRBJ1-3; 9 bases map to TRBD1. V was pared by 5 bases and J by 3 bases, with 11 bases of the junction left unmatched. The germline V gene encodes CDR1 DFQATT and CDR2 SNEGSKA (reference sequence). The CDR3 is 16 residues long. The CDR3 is CSAYHPGQGIGNTIYF. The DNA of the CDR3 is TGCAGTGCTTACCACCCGGGACAGGGTATTGGAAACACCATATATTTT.

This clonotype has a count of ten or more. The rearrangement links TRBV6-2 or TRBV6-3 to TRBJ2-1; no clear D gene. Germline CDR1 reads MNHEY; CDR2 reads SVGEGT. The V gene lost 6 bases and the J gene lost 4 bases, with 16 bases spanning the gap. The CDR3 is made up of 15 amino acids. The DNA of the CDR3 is TGTGCCAGCAGGCATCTCTTAACAAAATACAATGAGCAGTTCTTC. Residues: CASRHLLTKYNEQFF.

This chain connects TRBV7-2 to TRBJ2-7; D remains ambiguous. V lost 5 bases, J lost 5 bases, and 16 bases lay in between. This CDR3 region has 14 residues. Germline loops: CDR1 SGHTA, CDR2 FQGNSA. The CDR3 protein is CASSGPPVGNEQYF. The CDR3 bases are TGTGCCAGCAGCGGCCCTCCCGTGGGAAACGAGCAGTACTTC.

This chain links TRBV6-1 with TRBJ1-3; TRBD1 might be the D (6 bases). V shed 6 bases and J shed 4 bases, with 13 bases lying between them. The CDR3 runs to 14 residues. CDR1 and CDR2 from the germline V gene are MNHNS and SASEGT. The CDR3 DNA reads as TGTGCCAGCAGACATACAGGGTCAGGAAACACCATATATTTT. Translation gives CASRHTGSGNTIYF.

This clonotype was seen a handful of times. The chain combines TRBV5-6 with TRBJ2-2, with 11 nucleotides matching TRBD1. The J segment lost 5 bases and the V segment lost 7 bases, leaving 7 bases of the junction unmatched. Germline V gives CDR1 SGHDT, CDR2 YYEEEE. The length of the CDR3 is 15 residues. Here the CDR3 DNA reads TGTGCCAGCGGGTCCCGGGACAGGGGGACCGGGGAGCTGTTTTTT. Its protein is CASGSRDRGTGELFF. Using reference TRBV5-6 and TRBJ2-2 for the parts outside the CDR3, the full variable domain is DAGVTQSPTHLIKTRGQQVTLRCSPKSGHDTVSWYQQALGQGPQFIFQYYEEEERQRGNFPDRFSGHQFPNYSSELNVNALLLGDSALYLCASGSRDRGTGELFFGEGSRLTVL.

The DNA of the CDR3 is TGCAGCGTTGGCCAGAGGTCCCACGAGCAGTACTTC. Amino acid sequence: CSVGQRSHEQYF. This chain uses TRBV29-1 with TRBJ2-7; D not resolved. This CDR3 has 12 residues. V lost 4 bases to trimming and J lost 5 bases, with 12 bases between them. Germline values: CDR1 SQVTM, CDR2 ANQGSEA.

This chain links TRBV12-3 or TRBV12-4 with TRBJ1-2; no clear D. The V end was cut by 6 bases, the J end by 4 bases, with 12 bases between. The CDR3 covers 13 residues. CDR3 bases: TGTGCCAGCAGCCCCGTCGGCGGCTATGGCTACACCTTC. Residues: CASSPVGGYGYTF.

CDR3 bases: TGTGCCAGCAGACCGGCAGAGGCCAAAAACATTCAGTACTTC. It codes for CASRPAEAKNIQYF. V and J are TRBV3-1 and TRBJ2-4; D unresolved. CDR1 is LGHDT and CDR2 is YNNKEL in the germline V gene (reference sequence). V gave up 6 bases and J gave up 1 base, with 10 bases separating them. This CDR3 region has 14 residues.

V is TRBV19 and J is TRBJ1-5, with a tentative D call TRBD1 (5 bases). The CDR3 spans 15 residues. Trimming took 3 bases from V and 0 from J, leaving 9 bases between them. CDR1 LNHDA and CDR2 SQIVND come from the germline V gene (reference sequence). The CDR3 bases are TGTGCCAGTAGTATGCCAGGGATTAGCAATCAGCCCCAGCATTTT. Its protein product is CASSMPGISNQPQHF.

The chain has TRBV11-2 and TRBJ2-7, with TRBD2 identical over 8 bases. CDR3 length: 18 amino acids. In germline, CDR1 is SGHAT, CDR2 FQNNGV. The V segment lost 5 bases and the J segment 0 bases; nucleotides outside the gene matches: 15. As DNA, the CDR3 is TGTGCCAGCAGCCCCCGGGGGGGGATTGGTGCGGGCTCCTACGAGCAGTACTTC. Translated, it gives CASSPRGGIGAGSYEQYF. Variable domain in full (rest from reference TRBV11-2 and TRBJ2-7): EAGVAQSPRYKIIEKRQSVAFWCNPISGHATLYWYQQILGQGPKLLIQFQNNGVVDDSQLPKDRFSAERLKGVDSTLKIQPAKLEDSAVYLCASSPRGGIGAGSYEQYFGPGTRLTVT.

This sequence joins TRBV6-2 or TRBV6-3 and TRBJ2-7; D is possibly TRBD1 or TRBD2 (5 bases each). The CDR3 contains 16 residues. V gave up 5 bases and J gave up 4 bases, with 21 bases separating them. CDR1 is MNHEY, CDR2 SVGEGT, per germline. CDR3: CASSKVPAGTRYEQYF. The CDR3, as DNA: TGTGCCAGCAGTAAGGTTCCCGCCGGGACCCGGTACGAGCAGTACTTC.

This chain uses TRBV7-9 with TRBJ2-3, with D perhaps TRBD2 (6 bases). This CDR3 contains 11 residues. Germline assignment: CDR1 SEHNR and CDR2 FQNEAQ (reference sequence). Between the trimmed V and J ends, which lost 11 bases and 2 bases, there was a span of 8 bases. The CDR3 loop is CAGGVTDTQYF. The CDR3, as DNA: TGTGCCGGAGGGGTCACAGATACGCAGTATTTT.

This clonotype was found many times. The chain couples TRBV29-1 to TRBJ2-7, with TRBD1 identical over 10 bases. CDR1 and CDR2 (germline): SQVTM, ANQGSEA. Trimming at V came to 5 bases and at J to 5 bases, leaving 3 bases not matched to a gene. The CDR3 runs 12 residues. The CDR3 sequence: CSVRDRGNEQYF. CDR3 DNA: TGCAGCGTTAGGGACAGGGGAAACGAGCAGTACTTC.

The CDR3 nucleotides read TGTGCCAGCATTAGGGGAAGGGGGGATACGCAGTATTTT. This codes for CASIRGRGDTQYF. V is TRBV12-3 or TRBV12-4 and J is TRBJ2-3, with D possibly matching TRBD1 (6 bases). This CDR3 has 13 residues. V lost 7 bases and J 6 bases, leaving 14 bases between the germline ends.

For the CDR3, the DNA is TGTGCCAGCAGTTTCCGTGGTAGCGGGAGCTCCTACGAGCAGTACTTC. Translation gives CASSFRGSGSSYEQYF. The V call is TRBV12-3 or TRBV12-4, the J call TRBJ2-7, with TRBD2 matching over 9 bases. There are 16 residues in the CDR3. With V trimmed by 3 bases and J by 0 bases, 6 bases remained unmatched.

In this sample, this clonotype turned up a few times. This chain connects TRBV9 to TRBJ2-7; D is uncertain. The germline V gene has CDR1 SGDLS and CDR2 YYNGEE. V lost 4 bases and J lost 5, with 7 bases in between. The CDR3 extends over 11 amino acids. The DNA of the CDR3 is TGTGCCAGCAGCAGGTCGAACGAGCAGTACTTC. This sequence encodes CASSRSNEQYF.

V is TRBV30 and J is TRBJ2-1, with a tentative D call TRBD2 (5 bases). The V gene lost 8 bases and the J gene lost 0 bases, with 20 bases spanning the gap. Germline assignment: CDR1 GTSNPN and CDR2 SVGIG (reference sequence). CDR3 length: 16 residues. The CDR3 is CAAYGGSGFSYNEQFF. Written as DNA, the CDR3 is TGTGCCGCCTACGGAGGCTCGGGTTTCTCCTACAATGAGCAGTTCTTC.

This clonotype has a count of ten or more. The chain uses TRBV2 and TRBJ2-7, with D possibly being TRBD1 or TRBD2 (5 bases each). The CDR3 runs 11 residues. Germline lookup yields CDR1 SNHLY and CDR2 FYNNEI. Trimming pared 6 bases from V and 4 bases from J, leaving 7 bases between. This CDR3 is CASRWGYEQYF. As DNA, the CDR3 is TGTGCCAGCAGATGGGGGTACGAGCAGTACTTC.

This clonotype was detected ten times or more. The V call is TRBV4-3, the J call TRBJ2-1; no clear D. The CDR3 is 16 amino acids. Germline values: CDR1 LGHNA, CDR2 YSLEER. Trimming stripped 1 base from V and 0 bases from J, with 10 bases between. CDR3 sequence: CASSQAHTSSYNEQFF. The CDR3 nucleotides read TGCGCCAGCAGCCAAGCCCATACGAGCTCCTACAATGAGCAGTTCTTC.

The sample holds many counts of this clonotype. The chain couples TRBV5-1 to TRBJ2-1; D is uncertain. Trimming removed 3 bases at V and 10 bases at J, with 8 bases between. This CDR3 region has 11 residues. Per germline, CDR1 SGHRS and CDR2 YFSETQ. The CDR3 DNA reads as TGCGCCAGCAGCTCGCGCGAGGAGCAGTTCTTC. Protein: CASSSREEQFF.

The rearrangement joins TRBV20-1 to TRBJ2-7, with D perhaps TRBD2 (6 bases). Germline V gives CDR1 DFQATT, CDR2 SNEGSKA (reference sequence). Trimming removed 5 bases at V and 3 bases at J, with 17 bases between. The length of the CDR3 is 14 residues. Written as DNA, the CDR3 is TGCAGTGCTGGAACTAGCCGATGGGGCTACGAGCAGTACTTC. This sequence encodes CSAGTSRWGYEQYF.

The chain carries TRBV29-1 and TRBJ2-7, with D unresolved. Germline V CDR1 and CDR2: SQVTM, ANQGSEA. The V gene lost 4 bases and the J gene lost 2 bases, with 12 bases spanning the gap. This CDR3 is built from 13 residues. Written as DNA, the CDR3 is TGCAGCGTTGTTCTGGCCGGAACCTACGAGCAGTACTTC. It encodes CSVVLAGTYEQYF.